This record looks at one TCR beta chain sequence and its context. The antigen is undetermined. The data were taken from a study of beta chain features in type 1 diabetes. Study findings and constraints: Patients showed naive, central memory and Treg TCRB repertoires that appeared more similar than those of healthy donors. A possible short-template PCR bias applies equally to patients and controls.

Deletions cut 0 bases from V and 4 bases from J, with 11 bases between. The V gene's germline CDR1 is SGHRS and CDR2 YFSETQ. The CDR3 runs to 15 residues. Reverse transcribing all isolated RNA meant expressed TCRB transcripts were sequenced. Produced via immunoSEQ multiplex PCR; TCRdb's table is partial and in-frame only. This table has around 250,000 clones, around an eighth appearing once. Each of the CD4+ naive, central memory, regulatory and stem cell-like memory populations was sorted via CD45RO/CCR7/CD25/CD127/CD95/CD27. The V and J genes are TRBV5-1 and TRBJ1-5, with D uncertain. Source material: naive CD4+ T cells from blood. This clonotype was sampled from a woman in her thirties or forties in good health. CDR3 sequence (DNA): TGCGCCAGCAGCTTGGTCGACCCACAGAATCAGCCCCAGCATTTT. Amino acids: CASSLVDPQNQPQHF.